The TCR beta chain described here comes from a study of T cell repertoires in cytomegalovirus infection. Trimming took 4 bases from V and 4 from J, leaving 17 bases between them. This CDR3 comprises 16 residues. Germline V CDR1 and CDR2: SGHTA, FQGTGA. TCRdb recomputed calls from the reads with MiXCR, one row per CDR3 protein. The sample consists of about 71,000 distinct CDR3 sequences, 20% to 25% of them appearing once. Comments on this clonotype: Its target is unknown.

The source of this sequence is a human donor in good health (CMV status not recorded). Some clones in this sample may be carry-over from other donors' samples. This chain joins TRBV7-3 and TRBJ2-1; tentatively, D is TRBD2 (5 bases). The sample in question was CD8+ T cells from cultured PBMCs, obtained from culture after CMV antigen stimulation. DNA for the CDR3: TGTGCCAGCAGCTCCCGGCTAGCTGGACCTTACAATGAGCAGTTCTTC. This gives the protein CASSSRLAGPYNEQFF.